A selection of T cell receptor beta chains follows, all from one sample in a study of T cell responses to AZD1222 COVID-19 vaccine. The data were produced by immunoSEQ multiplex PCR, yet TCRdb's version contains in-frame clones alone and is incomplete. Among some 83,000 clones, approximately 91% were seen once, and the ten largest hold around 5.5%. This sample comprised peripheral blood, obtained 28 days after the second AZD1222 dose. Source of these receptors: an adult who received the AZD1222 COVID-19 vaccine. CDR3s include the opening cysteine and the closing phenylalanine or tryptophan. The D gene is left open where the match is weak. Some rows mark clone size as missing; the rest say once, few, many or name a class of expanded clone.

j_call | d_call | clone_size | v_call | cdr3_aa | cdr3_nt
TRBJ1-4 | - | - | TRBV7-9 | CASSSREGETNEKLFF | TGTGCCAGCAGCTCACGAGAGGGGGAAACTAATGAAAAACTGTTTTTT
TRBJ2-1 | - | - | TRBV3-1/TRBV3-2 | CASSPMRGGRVNEQFF | TGTGCCAGCAGCCCGATGAGGGGGGGCCGTGTCAATGAGCAGTTCTTC
TRBJ1-1 | - | - | TRBV9 | CASSGTQGEDLGAEAFF | TGTGCCAGCAGCGGGACACAGGGCGAAGATTTAGGGGCTGAAGCTTTCTTT
TRBJ1-5 | TRBD1 | - | TRBV6-6 | CASSRGQGGWEPQHF | TGTGCCAGCAGCCGAGGACAGGGCGGTTGGGAGCCCCAGCATTTT
TRBJ1-4 | TRBD1 | - | TRBV5-1 | CASSLGQAGGLGRDKLFF | TGCGCCAGCAGCCTGGGCCAGGCAGGGGGCCTCGGGCGGGACAAACTGTTTTTT
TRBJ2-5 | TRBD1 | - | TRBV27 | CASKRTGHAIWETQYF | TGTGCCAGCAAGAGGACAGGGCATGCTATCTGGGAGACCCAGTACTTC
TRBJ1-2 | - | - | TRBV6-2/TRBV6-3 | CASSFSTPGFGYTF | TGTGCCAGCAGTTTCTCTACCCCAGGGTTTGGCTACACCTTC
TRBJ2-2 | - | - | TRBV7-3 | CASSTHRQDANTGELFF | TGTGCCAGCAGCACCCACCGACAGGACGCGAACACCGGGGAGCTGTTTTTT
TRBJ1-6 | - | - | TRBV19 | CASSFSYNSPLHF | TGTGCCAGTAGTTTCTCCTATAATTCACCCCTCCACTTT
TRBJ1-1 | - | - | TRBV24-1 | CATSDRTANTEAFF | TGTGCCACCAGTGACCGGACAGCGAACACTGAAGCTTTCTTT
TRBJ2-7 | TRBD2 | - | TRBV6-2/TRBV6-3 | CASSYSKLADYEQYF | TGTGCCAGCAGTTACTCGAAACTAGCGGACTACGAGCAGTACTTC
TRBJ2-2 | - | - | TRBV18 | CASSLTEGRELFF | TGTGCCAGCTCACTAACGGAAGGGCGGGAGCTGTTTTTT
TRBJ2-3 | - | - | TRBV11-3 | CASSPAGQWADTQYF | TGTGCCAGCAGCCCCGCAGGACAGTGGGCAGATACGCAGTATTTT
TRBJ1-4 | TRBD1 | - | TRBV5-1 | CASSLRGQATNEKLFF | TGCGCCAGCAGCTTAAGGGGGCAGGCAACTAATGAAAAACTGTTTTTT
TRBJ1-5 | - | - | TRBV27 | CASSWQPNQPQHF | TGTGCCAGCAGTTGGCAACCCAATCAGCCCCAGCATTTT
TRBJ1-3 | - | once | TRBV7-2 | CASSTAGSLSGNTIYF | TGTGCCAGCAGCACCGCCGGGTCTCTCTCTGGAAACACCATATATTTT
TRBJ1-1 | - | - | TRBV5-1 | CASSFDSRPYTEAFF | TGCGCCAGCAGCTTCGATTCCAGGCCATACACTGAAGCTTTCTTT
TRBJ1-4 | - | - | TRBV18 | CASSVLGSKRIEEKLFF | TGTGCCAGCTCCGTGTTGGGGTCGAAAAGGATTGAAGAAAAACTGTTTTTT
TRBJ1-1 | - | - | TRBV6-2/TRBV6-3 | CASSYRGYTEAFF | TGTGCCAGCAGTTACCGGGGATACACTGAAGCTTTCTTT
TRBJ1-5 | - | - | TRBV30 | CAWKRRRDNQPQHF | TGTGCCTGGAAAAGGCGCAGGGACAATCAGCCCCAGCATTTT
TRBJ1-2 | TRBD1 | - | TRBV9 | CASSVDRAGYTF | TGTGCCAGCAGCGTGGACAGGGCTGGCTACACCTTC
TRBJ2-1 | TRBD2 | - | TRBV7-2 | CASSLTAGENEQFF | TGTGCCAGCAGCTTAACGGCGGGGGAGAATGAGCAGTTCTTC
TRBJ2-7 | - | - | TRBV19 | CASSIKAGRAGYEQYF | TGTGCCAGTAGTATAAAGGCGGGACGCGCTGGCTACGAGCAGTACTTC
TRBJ2-1 | TRBD1 | - | TRBV2 | CASSNQGDEQFF | TGTGCCAGCAGTAATCAGGGGGATGAGCAGTTCTTC
TRBJ1-4 | - | few | TRBV6-5 | CASRLTDAEKLFF | TGTGCCAGCAGGTTGACAGACGCTGAAAAACTGTTTTTT
TRBJ2-1 | TRBD2 | once | TRBV5-1 | CASSLDPSGGEQFF | TGCGCCAGCAGCTTGGATCCTAGCGGGGGGGAGCAGTTCTTC
TRBJ1-1 | - | - | TRBV5-1 | CASSLFTSNTEAFF | TGCGCCAGCAGCTTGTTTACCTCGAACACTGAAGCTTTCTTT
TRBJ2-2 | TRBD2 | - | TRBV4-2 | CASSARLAPGELFF | TGTGCCAGCAGCGCCAGACTAGCCCCCGGGGAGCTGTTTTTT
TRBJ2-3 | - | - | TRBV5-1 | CASSLASGVYTDTQYF | TGCGCCAGCAGCTTGGCCTCGGGGGTCTACACAGATACGCAGTATTTT
TRBJ2-5 | TRBD1 | - | TRBV5-5 | CASSRPGTGVGETQYF | TGTGCCAGCAGCCGCCCGGGGACAGGGGTTGGAGAGACCCAGTACTTC
TRBJ2-7 | - | - | TRBV15 | CATSRESGHYEQYF | TGTGCCACCAGCAGAGAGTCCGGACACTACGAGCAGTACTTC
TRBJ1-2 | - | - | TRBV12-3/TRBV12-4 | CASSLGRDGYTF | TGTGCCAGCAGTTTAGGAAGAGATGGCTACACCTTC
TRBJ2-7 | - | - | TRBV3-1/TRBV3-2 | CASSPGGGHEQYF | TGTGCCAGCAGCCCTGGGGGGGGCCACGAGCAGTACTTC
TRBJ2-7 | - | - | TRBV7-9 | CASSLGLGEQYF | TGTGCCAGCAGCTTAGGTTTAGGGGAGCAGTACTTC
TRBJ2-1 | - | few | TRBV5-4 | CASSFRDRPNEQFF | TGTGCCAGCAGCTTTCGAGACAGGCCCAATGAGCAGTTCTTC
TRBJ1-1 | - | - | TRBV4-1 | CASSRSGNTEAFF | TGCGCCAGCAGCCGATCCGGGAACACTGAAGCTTTCTTT
TRBJ1-1 | - | - | TRBV19 | CASSIGDINTEAFF | TGTGCCAGTAGTATAGGGGACATAAACACTGAAGCTTTCTTT